This T cell receptor beta chain emerged from a study of T cell responses to AZD1222 COVID-19 vaccine. The assay was immunoSEQ multiplex PCR, and TCRdb's table has in-frame clones only and misses some. The data contain 75,000 to 90,000 clones, around 93% of them seen just once; the ten biggest clones take up 28%. Study-wide results and caveats: Per reports, nearly half of all spike-specific TCRs target regions that are unmutated in variants. White British ancestry dominated among donors, who included more females, and clonal diversity was possibly underestimated.

On this clone itself: The antigen remains unidentified.

This CDR3 has 11 residues. CDR1 and CDR2 (germline): SQVTM, ANQGSEA. V was pared by 6 bases and J by 5 bases, with 10 bases between. This receptor was obtained from an adult who received the AZD1222 COVID-19 vaccine. The sample was peripheral blood, taken 28 days after the second AZD1222 dose. The chain joins TRBV29-1 to TRBJ2-5, with D possibly being TRBD1 or TRBD2 (6 bases each). The CDR3 DNA reads TGCAGCGTAGGGGGGCGTGAGACCCAGTACTTC. This sequence encodes CSVGGRETQYF.